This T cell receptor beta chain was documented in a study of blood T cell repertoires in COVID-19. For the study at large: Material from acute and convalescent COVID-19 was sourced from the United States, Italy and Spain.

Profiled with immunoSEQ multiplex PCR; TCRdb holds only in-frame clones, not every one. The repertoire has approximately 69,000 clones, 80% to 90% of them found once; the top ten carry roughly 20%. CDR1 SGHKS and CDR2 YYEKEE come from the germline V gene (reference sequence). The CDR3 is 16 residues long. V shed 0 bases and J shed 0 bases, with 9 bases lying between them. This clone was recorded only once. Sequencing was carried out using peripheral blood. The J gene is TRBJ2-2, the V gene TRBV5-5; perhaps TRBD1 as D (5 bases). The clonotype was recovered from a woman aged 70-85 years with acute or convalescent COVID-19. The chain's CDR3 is CASSLVDTANTGELFF. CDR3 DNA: TGTGCCAGCAGCTTGGTGGACACCGCGAACACCGGGGAGCTGTTTTTT. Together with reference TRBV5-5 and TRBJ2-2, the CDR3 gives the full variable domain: DAGVTQSPTHLIKTRGQQVTLRCSPISGHKSVSWYQQVLGQGPQFIFQYYEKEERGRGNFPDRFSARQFPNYSSELNVNALLLGDSALYLCASSLVDTANTGELFFGEGSRLTVL.